A selection of T cell receptor beta chains follows, all from one sample in a study of blood T cells in healthy people across ages. MiXCR, run by TCRdb on the 5' RACE reads, gives a single entry per CDR3 protein. The sample lists about 670,000 distinct CDR3 sequences, 52% occurring once. The source material was blood. The receptors shown here come from a woman of 80 years or more in good health. CDR3s include the opening cysteine and the closing phenylalanine or tryptophan. A D gene is named only where the DNA matches it firmly. Clone size is not always given. Where it is, it says once, few, many or a class for expanded clones.

j_gene,d_gene,v_gene,abundance,CDR3nt,CDR3aa
TRBJ1-6,.,TRBV20-1,.,TGCAGTGCTAGGGACAGAAAGAATTCACCCCTCCACTTT,CSARDRKNSPLHF
TRBJ2-1,.,TRBV5-5,many,TGTGCCAGCAGCTTGGATTGGACTATAGGTAATGAGCAGTTCTTC,CASSLDWTIGNEQFF
TRBJ1-1,.,TRBV5-1,.,TGCGCCAGCAGCCCACAGGGTCCGAACACTGAAGCTTTCTTT,CASSPQGPNTEAFF
TRBJ2-3,.,TRBV7-9,many,TGTGCCAGCAGCGTAGCAGGCACAGATACGCAGTATTTT,CASSVAGTDTQYF
TRBJ2-1,.,TRBV2,few,TGTGCCAGTACGCGTGAAGGGCTGTCCTACAATGAGCAGTTCTTC,CASTREGLSYNEQFF
TRBJ2-5,.,TRBV5-1,.,TGCGCCAGCAGCTTGGGCGCGGGAGAGACCCAGTACTTC,CASSLGAGETQYF
TRBJ2-4,.,TRBV2,many,TGTGCCAGCAGTACCATTTCCTTGAACATTCAGTACTTC,CASSTISLNIQYF
TRBJ2-1,.,TRBV29-1,many,TGCAGCGCCCTTGGACAAACCAATGAGCAGTTCTTC,CSALGQTNEQFF
TRBJ2-7,TRBD1,TRBV5-6,once,TGTGCCAGCAGCCAACCCGGGACAGCGACCTACGAGCAGTACTTC,CASSQPGTATYEQYF
TRBJ2-1,.,TRBV7-2,.,TGTGCCCCGACTGGACGGCTATACAATGAGCAGTTCTTC,CAPTGRLYNEQFF
TRBJ2-7,.,TRBV15,.,TGTGCCACCAGCAGAGAATTTGGTTCGTCGGGCGAGCAGTACTTC,CATSREFGSSGEQYF
TRBJ2-3,.,TRBV12-3/TRBV12-4,few,TGTGCCAGCAGTAGACGGGAAACAGATACGCAGTATTTT,CASSRRETDTQYF
TRBJ2-4,.,TRBV3-1,once,TGTGCCAGCAGCCAAGGCAGGGGAAGCCAGCAGTACTTC,CASSQGRGSQQYF
TRBJ2-2,.,TRBV9,.,TGTGCCAGCAGCGCTGACGACACCGGGGAGCTGTTTTTT,CASSADDTGELFF
TRBJ2-1,TRBD1,TRBV2,many,TGTGCCAGCAGAGCGGGACAGGGAACAGCGGGGCCCTACAATGAGCAGTTCTTC,CASRAGQGTAGPYNEQFF
TRBJ1-1,.,TRBV7-9,few,TGTGCCAGCGCCTGGGAGGGGACTGAAGCTTTCTTT,CASAWEGTEAFF
TRBJ2-1,TRBD1,TRBV20-1,many,TGCAGTGCTAGAGGCACTACCGGGACAGGAGATCGGAATGAGCAGTTCTTC,CSARGTTGTGDRNEQFF
TRBJ2-1,.,TRBV7-9,.,TGTGCCAGCAGCTTTGGGGACAACCAAGAGACCCAGTTCTTC,CASSFGDNQETQFF
TRBJ1-1,TRBD1,TRBV29-1,many,TGCAGCGTCGGGACAGGGGTTACTGAAGCTTTCTTT,CSVGTGVTEAFF
TRBJ1-1,TRBD1,TRBV7-3,.,TGTGCCAGCAGCTCACAGGGGAATGCTGAAGCTTTCTTT,CASSSQGNAEAFF
TRBJ2-6,.,TRBV12-3/TRBV12-4,once,TGTGCCAGCAGTTCTCCCTCCCCGTACCTAACTCTGGGGACCAGCGTCCTGACTTTC,CASSSPSPYLTLGTSVLTF
TRBJ1-2,TRBD1,TRBV12-3/TRBV12-4,many,TGTGCCAGCAGTGGGACAGGGAGGGCTGGCTACACCTTC,CASSGTGRAGYTF
TRBJ1-5,TRBD1,TRBV20-1,.,TGCAGTGCTAGAGACCTAACAGGGGATCAGCCCCAGCATTTT,CSARDLTGDQPQHF
TRBJ2-1,TRBD2,TRBV6-2/TRBV6-3,once,TGTGCCAGCAGCCCTCTAGCGGGGTCAAACAATGAGCAGTTCTTC,CASSPLAGSNNEQFF
TRBJ1-4,.,TRBV7-9,.,TGTGCCAGCAGCTTTGACGAGGAACTGTTTTTT,CASSFDEELFF
TRBJ2-1,.,TRBV29-1,.,TGCAGCGTCTTAGTTGGTTTTCAGGCCCCGAGGCAGTTCTTC,CSVLVGFQAPRQFF
TRBJ1-3,.,TRBV28,.,TGTGCCAGCAGTCCCCCCAAGAGCCCTGGAAACACCATATATTTT,CASSPPKSPGNTIYF
TRBJ2-6,.,TRBV14,many,TGTGCCAGCAGCCAGAACTCTGGGGCCAACGTCCTGACTTTC,CASSQNSGANVLTF
TRBJ2-7,TRBD2,TRBV18,.,TGTGCCAGCTCACCACCGCTCCCGGGGGAGGGCTACGAGCAGTACTTC,CASSPPLPGEGYEQYF
TRBJ2-2,TRBD1,TRBV25-1,many,TGTGCCAGCAGCCCGACAGGGACAGGCATCAGGGAGCTGTTTTTT,CASSPTGTGIRELFF
TRBJ2-3,.,TRBV2,many,TGTGCCAGCGGACGGGGGCCTAGCACAGATACGCAGTATTTT,CASGRGPSTDTQYF
TRBJ1-6,.,TRBV30,.,TGTGCCTGGAGAGAGCGGCGGGGCAATTCACCCCTCCACTTT,CAWRERRGNSPLHF
TRBJ2-7,.,TRBV28,few,TGTGCCAGCAGTCCAATCCAGGGTAAAAGCTCCTACAATGAGCAGTACTTC,CASSPIQGKSSYNEQYF
TRBJ2-5,TRBD2,TRBV7-9,many,TGTGCCAGCACCTTGGCACTAGCGGGGCAAGAGACCCAGTACTTC,CASTLALAGQETQYF
TRBJ2-1,TRBD2,TRBV9,once,TGTGCCAGCAGCGTAGACCCCACGGGACTAGCTCAGCATGAGCAGTTCTTC,CASSVDPTGLAQHEQFF
TRBJ1-1,.,TRBV6-5,many,TGTGCCAGCAGTTATCCTAAGAACACTGAAGCTTTCTTT,CASSYPKNTEAFF
TRBJ1-1,TRBD1,TRBV6-5,.,TGTGCCAGCAGTTACTCTCGGACAGGGGGCAATACTGAAGCTTTCTTT,CASSYSRTGGNTEAFF
TRBJ2-1,TRBD1,TRBV6-5,.,TGTGCCAGCAGTACGGTGGGACAGGGGGCTTGGGAGCAGTTCTTC,CASSTVGQGAWEQFF
TRBJ1-5,TRBD1,TRBV6-1,.,TGTGCCAGCTTCTCTAGACCCCGGGACAGGGGAAGATTTGGGAGCAATCAGCCCCAGCATTTT,CASFSRPRDRGRFGSNQPQHF
TRBJ2-1,.,TRBV6-5,many,TGTGCCAGCCGGGTGGGTGTAGATGAGCAGTTCTTC,CASRVGVDEQFF
TRBJ1-2,.,TRBV6-5,.,TGTGCCAGCAGTCCCTCCCGGGCTAACTATGGCTACACCTTC,CASSPSRANYGYTF
TRBJ2-1,.,TRBV7-3,.,TGTGCCAGCAGCCTCGACAGACACAATAAGCAGTTCTTC,CASSLDRHNKQFF
TRBJ2-1,TRBD1,TRBV24-1,once,TGTGCCACCAGTACCGGGACAGGGCCAAATGAGCAGTTCTTC,CATSTGTGPNEQFF
TRBJ2-3,TRBD2,TRBV10-3,many,TGTGCCATCAGGGACGGTAGCGGGGGGAGTACAGATACGCAGTATTTT,CAIRDGSGGSTDTQYF
TRBJ2-1,TRBD1,TRBV10-3,.,TGTGCCACTGCGGGACAGGGGACCTACAATGAGCAGTTCTTC,CATAGQGTYNEQFF
TRBJ1-1,TRBD1,TRBV29-1,.,TGCAGCGGACAGGGGGTGAACACTGAAGCTTTCTTT,CSGQGVNTEAFF
TRBJ2-6,.,TRBV5-4,many,TGTGCCAGCAGCAGAGTTGACTCTGGGGCCAACGTCCTGACTTTC,CASSRVDSGANVLTF
TRBJ2-3,TRBD2,TRBV29-1,many,TGCAGCGTTAGCGGGAGGTTGACAGATACGCAGTATTTT,CSVSGRLTDTQYF
TRBJ2-7,.,TRBV28,many,TGTGCCAGCAGTTCTGGGGGGTTTCAGACCTACGAGCAGTACTTC,CASSSGGFQTYEQYF
TRBJ2-7,TRBD2,TRBV7-2,many,TGTGCCAGCAGCTTAGACACTAGCGGGAGAAGGTCCTACGAGCAGTACTTC,CASSLDTSGRRSYEQYF
TRBJ2-3,TRBD2,TRBV4-1,.,TGCGCCAGCAGCCAAGATGGTGTCGAAGAAGAGCGGGAGTGGAGGGCAGATACGCAGTATTTT,CASSQDGVEEEREWRADTQYF
TRBJ2-4,TRBD2,TRBV29-1,.,TGCAGCGTTCGTCGGACTAGCGGGATAGCCAAAAACATTCAGTACTTC,CSVRRTSGIAKNIQYF
TRBJ1-2,TRBD1,TRBV7-6,.,TGTGCCAGCAGCTTAGACGCAGGGGGGTTATATGGCTACACCTTC,CASSLDAGGLYGYTF
TRBJ1-4,.,TRBV2,.,TGTGCCAGCCTCGCGGAGCCTGCTGAAAAACTGTTTTTT,CASLAEPAEKLFF
TRBJ1-1,.,TRBV20-1,many,TGCAGTGCTAGTTCGCGGTCATTGAACACTGAAGCTTTCTTT,CSASSRSLNTEAFF
TRBJ2-5,.,TRBV5-1,.,TGCGCCAGCAGCACGGACGGCTTCTCGGCCCAGTACTTC,CASSTDGFSAQYF
TRBJ1-2,.,TRBV12-3/TRBV12-4,.,TGTGCCAGCAGTTTTAAGATGTTGGCCGGGGGCACCTTC,CASSFKMLAGGTF
TRBJ2-2,.,TRBV18,.,TGTGCCAGCTCACCACGCGGGATCACCGGGGAGCTGTTTTTT,CASSPRGITGELFF
TRBJ2-1,TRBD2,TRBV20-1,.,TGCAGCGCTACCCGGGACTACTACAATGAGCAGTTCTTC,CSATRDYYNEQFF
TRBJ2-2,.,TRBV11-1,.,TGTGCCAGCAGCTTACACATGAACACCGGGGAGCTGTTTTTT,CASSLHMNTGELFF